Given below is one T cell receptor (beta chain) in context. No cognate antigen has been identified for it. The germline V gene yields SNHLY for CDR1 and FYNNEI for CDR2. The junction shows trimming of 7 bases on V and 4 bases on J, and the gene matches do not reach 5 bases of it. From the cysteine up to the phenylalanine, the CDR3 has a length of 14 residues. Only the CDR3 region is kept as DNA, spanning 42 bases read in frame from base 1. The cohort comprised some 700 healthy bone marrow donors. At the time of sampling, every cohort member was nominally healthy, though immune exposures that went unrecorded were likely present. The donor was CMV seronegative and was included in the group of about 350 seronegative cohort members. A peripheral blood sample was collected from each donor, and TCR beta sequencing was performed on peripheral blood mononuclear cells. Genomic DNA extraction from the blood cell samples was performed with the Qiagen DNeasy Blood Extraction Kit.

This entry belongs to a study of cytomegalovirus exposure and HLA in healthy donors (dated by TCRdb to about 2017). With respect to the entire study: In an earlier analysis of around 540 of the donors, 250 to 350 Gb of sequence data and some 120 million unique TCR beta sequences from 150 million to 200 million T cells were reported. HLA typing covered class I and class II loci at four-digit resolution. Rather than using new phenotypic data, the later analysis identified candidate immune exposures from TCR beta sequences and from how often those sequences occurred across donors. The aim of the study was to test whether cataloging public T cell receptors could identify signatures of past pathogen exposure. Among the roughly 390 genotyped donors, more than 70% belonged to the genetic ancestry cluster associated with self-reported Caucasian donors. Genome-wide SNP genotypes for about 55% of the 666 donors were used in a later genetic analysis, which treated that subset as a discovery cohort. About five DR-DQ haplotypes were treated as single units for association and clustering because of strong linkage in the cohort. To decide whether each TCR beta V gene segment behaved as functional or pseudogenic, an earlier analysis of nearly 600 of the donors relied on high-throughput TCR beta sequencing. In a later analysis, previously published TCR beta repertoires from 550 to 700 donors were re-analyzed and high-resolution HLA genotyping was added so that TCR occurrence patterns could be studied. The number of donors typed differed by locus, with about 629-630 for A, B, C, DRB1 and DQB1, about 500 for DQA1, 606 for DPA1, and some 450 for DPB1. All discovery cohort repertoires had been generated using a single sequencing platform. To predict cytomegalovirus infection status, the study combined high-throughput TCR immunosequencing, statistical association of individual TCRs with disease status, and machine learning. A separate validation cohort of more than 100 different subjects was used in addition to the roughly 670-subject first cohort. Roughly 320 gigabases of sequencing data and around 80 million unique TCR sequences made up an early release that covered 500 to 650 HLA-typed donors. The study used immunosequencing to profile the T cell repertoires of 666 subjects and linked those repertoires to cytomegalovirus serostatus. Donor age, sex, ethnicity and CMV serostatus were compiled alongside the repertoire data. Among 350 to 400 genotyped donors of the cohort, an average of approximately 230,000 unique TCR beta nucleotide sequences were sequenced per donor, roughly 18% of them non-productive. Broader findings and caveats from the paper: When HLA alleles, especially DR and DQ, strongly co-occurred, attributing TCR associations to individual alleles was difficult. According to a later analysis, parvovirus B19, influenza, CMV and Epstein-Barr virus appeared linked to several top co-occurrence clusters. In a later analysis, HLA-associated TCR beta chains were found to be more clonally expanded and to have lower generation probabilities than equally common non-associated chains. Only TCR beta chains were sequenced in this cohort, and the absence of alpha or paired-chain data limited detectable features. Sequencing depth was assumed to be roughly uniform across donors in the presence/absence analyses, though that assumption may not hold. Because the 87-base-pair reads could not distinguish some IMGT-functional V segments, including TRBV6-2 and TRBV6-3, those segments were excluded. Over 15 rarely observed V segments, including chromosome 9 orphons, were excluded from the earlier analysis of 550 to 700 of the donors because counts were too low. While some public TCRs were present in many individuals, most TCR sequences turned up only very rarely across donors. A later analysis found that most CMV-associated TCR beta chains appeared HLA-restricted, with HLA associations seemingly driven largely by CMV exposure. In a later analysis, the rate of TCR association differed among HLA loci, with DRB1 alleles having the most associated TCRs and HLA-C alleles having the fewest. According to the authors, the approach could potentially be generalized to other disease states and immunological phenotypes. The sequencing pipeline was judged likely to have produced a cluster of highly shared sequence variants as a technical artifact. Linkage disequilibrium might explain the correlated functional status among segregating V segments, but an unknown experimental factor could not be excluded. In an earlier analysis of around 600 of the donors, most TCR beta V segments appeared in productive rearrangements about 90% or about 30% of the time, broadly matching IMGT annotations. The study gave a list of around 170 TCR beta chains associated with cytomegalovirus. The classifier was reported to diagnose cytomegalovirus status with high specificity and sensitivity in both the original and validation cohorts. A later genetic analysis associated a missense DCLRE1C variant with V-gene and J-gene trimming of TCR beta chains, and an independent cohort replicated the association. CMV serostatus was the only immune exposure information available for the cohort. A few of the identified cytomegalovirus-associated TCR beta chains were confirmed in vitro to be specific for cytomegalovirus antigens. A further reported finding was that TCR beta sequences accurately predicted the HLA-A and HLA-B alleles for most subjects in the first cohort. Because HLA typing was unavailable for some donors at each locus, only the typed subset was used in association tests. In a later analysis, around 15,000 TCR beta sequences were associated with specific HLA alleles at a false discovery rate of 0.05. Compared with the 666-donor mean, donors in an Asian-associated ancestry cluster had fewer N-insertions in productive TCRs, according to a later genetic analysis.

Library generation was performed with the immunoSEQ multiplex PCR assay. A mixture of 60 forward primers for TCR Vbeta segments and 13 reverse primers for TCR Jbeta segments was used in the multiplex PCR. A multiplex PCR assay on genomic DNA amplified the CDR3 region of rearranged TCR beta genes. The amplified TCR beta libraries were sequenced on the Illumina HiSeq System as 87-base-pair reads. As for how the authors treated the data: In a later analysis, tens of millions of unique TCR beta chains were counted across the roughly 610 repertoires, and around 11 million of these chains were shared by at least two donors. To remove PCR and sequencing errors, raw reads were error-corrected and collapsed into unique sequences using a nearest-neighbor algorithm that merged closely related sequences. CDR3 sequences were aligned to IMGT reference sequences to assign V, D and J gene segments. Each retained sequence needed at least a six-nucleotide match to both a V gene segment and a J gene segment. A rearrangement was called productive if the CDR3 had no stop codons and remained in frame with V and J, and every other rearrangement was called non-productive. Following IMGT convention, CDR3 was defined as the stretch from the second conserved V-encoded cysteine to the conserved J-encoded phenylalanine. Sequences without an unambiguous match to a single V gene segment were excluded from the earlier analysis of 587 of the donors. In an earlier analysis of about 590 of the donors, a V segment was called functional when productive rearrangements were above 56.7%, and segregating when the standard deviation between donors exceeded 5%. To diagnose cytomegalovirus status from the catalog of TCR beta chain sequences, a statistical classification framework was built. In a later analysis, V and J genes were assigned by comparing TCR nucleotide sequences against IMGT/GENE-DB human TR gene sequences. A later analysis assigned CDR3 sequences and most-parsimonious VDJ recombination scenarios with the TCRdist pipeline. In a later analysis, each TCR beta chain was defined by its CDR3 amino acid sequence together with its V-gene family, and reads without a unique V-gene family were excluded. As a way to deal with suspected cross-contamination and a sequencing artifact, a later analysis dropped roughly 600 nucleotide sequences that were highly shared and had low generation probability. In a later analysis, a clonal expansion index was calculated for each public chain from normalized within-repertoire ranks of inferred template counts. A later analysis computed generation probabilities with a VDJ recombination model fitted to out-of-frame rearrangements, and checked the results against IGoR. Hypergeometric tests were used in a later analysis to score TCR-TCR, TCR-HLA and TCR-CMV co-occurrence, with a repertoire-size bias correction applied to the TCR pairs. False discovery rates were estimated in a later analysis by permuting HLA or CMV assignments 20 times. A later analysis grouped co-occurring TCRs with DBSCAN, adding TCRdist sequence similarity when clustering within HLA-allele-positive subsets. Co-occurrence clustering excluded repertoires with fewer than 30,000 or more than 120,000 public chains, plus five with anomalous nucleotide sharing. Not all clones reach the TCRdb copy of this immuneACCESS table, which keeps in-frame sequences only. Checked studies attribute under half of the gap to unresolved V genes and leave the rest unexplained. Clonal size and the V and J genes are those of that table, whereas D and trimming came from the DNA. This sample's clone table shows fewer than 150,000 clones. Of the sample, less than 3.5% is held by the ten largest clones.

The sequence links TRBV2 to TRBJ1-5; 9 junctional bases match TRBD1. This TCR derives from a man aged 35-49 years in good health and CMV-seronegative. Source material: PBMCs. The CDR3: CASNTGQGNQPQHF. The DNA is TGTGCCAGCAATACGGGACAGGGTAATCAGCCCCAGCATTTT.